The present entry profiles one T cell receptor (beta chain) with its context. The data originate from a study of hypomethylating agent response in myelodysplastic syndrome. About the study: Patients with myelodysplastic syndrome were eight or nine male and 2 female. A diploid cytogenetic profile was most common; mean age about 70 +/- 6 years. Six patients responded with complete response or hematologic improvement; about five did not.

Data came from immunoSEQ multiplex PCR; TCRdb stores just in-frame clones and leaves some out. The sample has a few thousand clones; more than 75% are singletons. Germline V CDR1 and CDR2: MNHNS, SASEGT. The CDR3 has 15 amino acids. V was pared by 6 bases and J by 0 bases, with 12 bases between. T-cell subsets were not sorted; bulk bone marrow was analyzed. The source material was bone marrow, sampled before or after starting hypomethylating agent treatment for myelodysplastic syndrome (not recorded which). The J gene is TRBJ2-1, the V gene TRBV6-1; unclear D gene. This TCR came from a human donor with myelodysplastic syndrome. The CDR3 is CASRTSSSSYNEQFF. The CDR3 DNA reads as TGTGCCAGCAGGACCAGCAGTAGCTCCTACAATGAGCAGTTCTTC.